These 3 T cell receptor beta chains were all obtained from the same sample, sequenced in a study of low-dose radiotherapy and immunotherapy resistance in tumors. Described time point: after trial treatment. Sample treatment: LDRT plus nivolumab, ipilimumab, low-dose cyclophosphamide and aspirin (RACIN trial). With TRAV- and TRBV-specific primers, first-strand cDNA was made, covering the alpha and beta chains. Both a constant-region primer and a V-primer adapter served to amplify TCRs across roughly 20 PCR cycles. TCRdb ran MiXCR on the reads and lists one entry per CDR3 protein. The sample has 30,000 or so distinct CDR3 sequences; roughly 49% are singletons. Sequences were derived from PBMCs, sampled after low-dose radiotherapy plus immunotherapy. Receptor source: a male donor with gallbladder cancer.

A remark on this clonotype: A far bigger clonotype differs at one base, so this is likely a read error. The rearrangement links TRBV28 to TRBJ2-1, with TRBD2 as a possible D gene (5 bases). The J call may be in error: the DNA end matches TRBJ2-7 better. Germline lookup yields CDR1 MDHEN and CDR2 SYDVKM. The CDR3 has 14 residues. In DNA form, the CDR3 reads TGTGCCAGCATCGGGGTCCTGGGCTCCTACGAGCAGTACTTC. Amino acid sequence: CASIGVLGSYEQYF.

Many counts were recorded for this clonotype. This rearrangement joins TRBV18 to TRBJ2-7; 8 positions agree with TRBD1. CDR3 length: 13 residues. The V segment lost 5 bases and the J segment 5 bases; nucleotides outside the gene matches: 5. CDR1 and CDR2 (germline): KGHSH, LQKENI. The CDR3: CASSITTGDEQYF. In nucleotides, the CDR3 is TGTGCCAGCTCAATCACGACAGGGGACGAGCAGTACTTC.

This rearrangement joins TRBV28 to TRBJ2-1, with TRBD2 as a possible D gene (5 bases). Germline V gene lookup returns CDR1 MDHEN and CDR2 SYDVKM. The CDR3 extends over 13 amino acids. V lost 6 bases and J 6 bases, leaving 12 bases between the germline ends. The CDR3 nucleotides are TGTGCCAGCAGAGCCATTAGCGTCAATGAGCAGTTCTTC. Translating gives CASRAISVNEQFF.